The 17 T cell receptor beta chains presented below share a single source sample, sequenced in a study of post-analysis software for immune sequencing data. Findings and caveats of the study: A few TRBV segments occurring more often in patients than controls included TRBV5-6, TRBV5-1 and TRBV20-1.

Their antigens are not known. Unique molecular identifiers featured in each of the TCR beta cDNA libraries. MiXCR, run by TCRdb on the PCR reads, gives a single entry per CDR3 protein. The sample contains 550,000 to 700,000 distinct CDR3 sequences, 40% to 50% of which appear only once. Specimen: blood. The receptor set was obtained from a girl aged 10-17 years with multiple sclerosis.

The chain joins TRBV4-2 to TRBJ2-7; 8 nucleotides line up with TRBD1. The ends lost 0 bases at V and 4 bases at J; junction bases unmatched: 2. Germline V lookup: CDR1 LGHNA, CDR2 YNFKEQ. The CDR3 length is 14 residues. The DNA for the CDR3 is TGTGCCAGCAGCCAAGACAGGGGGCTATACGAGCAGTACTTC. Amino acid sequence: CASSQDRGLYEQYF.

This rearrangement joins TRBV7-2 to TRBJ2-1; D not resolved. V was cut by 3 bases and J by 7 bases, with 10 bases left in between. The CDR3 length is 13 residues. Germline loops: CDR1 SGHTA, CDR2 FQGNSA. CDR3 in DNA: TGTGCCAGCAGCTTGTCTTTAAGTAATGAGCAGTTCTTC. This codes for CASSLSLSNEQFF.

The chain is built from TRBV20-1 and TRBJ1-1; D is ambiguous. With 1 base removed from V and 2 bases from J, the gap between germline ends came to 8 bases. The germline gives CDR1 DFQATT, CDR2 SNEGSKA (reference sequence). The CDR3 has 13 residues. The CDR3 DNA sequence: TGCAGTGCTAGAGCGACCCCAAACACTGAAGCTTTCTTT. Its protein product is CSARATPNTEAFF.

The chain has TRBV6-2 or TRBV6-3 and TRBJ1-2; TRBD1 agrees at 7 bases. Germline assignment: CDR1 MNHEY and CDR2 SVGEGT. With 5 bases clipped from V and 4 bases from J, the junction kept 4 bases outside the gene matches. The CDR3 is made up of 13 amino acids. The CDR3 coding sequence is TGTGCCAGCAGTCGGGGGACAGTCTATGGCTACACCTTC. Its translation is CASSRGTVYGYTF.

The chain recombines TRBV10-3 with TRBJ2-1; TRBD1 matches at 7 bases. Near its end, the DNA agrees better with TRBJ2-7, so the J call may be wrong. The CDR3 is 16 amino acids. Germline V lookup: CDR1 ENHRY, CDR2 SYGVKD. The CDR3 nucleotides are TGTGCCATCAGTGAGTCCGGAGGACAGGACCCCTACGAGCAGTACTTC. Translation: CAISESGGQDPYEQYF.

The table lists this clonotype with a few counts. The rearrangement links TRBV29-1 to TRBJ2-1; TRBD2 matches 13 bases. This CDR3 region has 13 residues. After removal of 6 bases from V and 10 bases from J, the junction contained 6 bases not matched to a gene. The germline V gene has CDR1 SQVTM and CDR2 ANQGSEA. CDR3 coding DNA: TGCAGCGTGACTAGCGGGGGGCCCAGGGAGCAGTTCTTC. It is translated as CSVTSGGPREQFF.

The V and J genes are TRBV6-5 and TRBJ1-2, with 10 bases fitting TRBD1. The CDR3 sequence is 15 residues long. The V gene's germline CDR1 is MNHEY and CDR2 SVGAGI. Trimming removed 6 bases from V and 4 bases from J; junction bases left unmatched: 8. The CDR3 reads CASSSGTGDPYGYTF. CDR3 DNA: TGTGCCAGCAGCTCCGGGACAGGGGACCCCTATGGCTACACCTTC.

This chain uses TRBV4-1 with TRBJ2-1, with D possibly being TRBD1 or TRBD2 (5 bases each). The CDR3 runs to 14 residues. Germline V lookup: CDR1 MGHRA, CDR2 YSYEKL. Trimming left V 2 bases short and J 6 bases short, with 11 bases between. This CDR3 is CASSQRGQVNEQFF. The CDR3 region has the DNA TGCGCCAGCAGCCAACGGGGCCAGGTCAATGAGCAGTTCTTC.

The rearrangement links TRBV20-1 to TRBJ2-1, with 10 bases that match TRBD2. Germline assignment: CDR1 DFQATT and CDR2 SNEGSKA (reference sequence). V shed 7 bases and J 9 bases; nucleotides not matched to a gene: 9. The length of the CDR3 is 13 residues. CDR3 loop: CSVTGTSDGEQFF. In nucleotides, the CDR3 is TGCAGTGTGACCGGGACTAGCGACGGTGAGCAGTTCTTC.

This chain links TRBV29-1 with TRBJ2-3; D is possibly TRBD2 (6 bases). Germline assignment: CDR1 SQVTM and CDR2 ANQGSEA. With 6 bases removed from V and 1 base from J, the gap between germline ends came to 23 bases. The CDR3 consists of 17 residues. The chain's CDR3 is CSVPTLLLGGGTDTQYF. The CDR3 DNA reads TGCAGCGTCCCAACTCTCCTCCTGGGCGGGGGCACAGATACGCAGTATTTT.

DNA of the CDR3: TGCGCCAGCAGCCTCAAACCGGGACAGGGATCTTCGTTTAGCACAGATACGCAGTATTTT. Translating it yields CASSLKPGQGSSFSTDTQYF. The gene calls are TRBV5-1 and TRBJ2-3; the match to TRBD1 covers 9 bases. V lost 4 bases and J lost 0; bases outside the gene matches: 18. The V gene's germline CDR1 is SGHRS and CDR2 YFSETQ. This CDR3 comprises 20 residues. Supplemented by reference TRBV5-1 and TRBJ2-3, the full variable domain reads KAGVTQTPRYLIKTRGQQVTLSCSPISGHRSVSWYQQTPGQGLQFLFEYFSETQRNKGNFPGRFSGRQFSNSRSEMNVSTLELGDSALYLCASSLKPGQGSSFSTDTQYFGPGTRLTVL.

The chain is built from TRBV7-2 and TRBJ2-5, with 8 bases aligning to TRBD2. Judging by the DNA end, TRBJ2-7 fits better; the J call may be wrong. Germline V CDR1 and CDR2: SGHTA, FQGNSA. The CDR3 runs to 15 residues. CDR3 in amino acids: CASSFTSGLTNEQYF. Here the CDR3 DNA reads TGTGCCAGCAGCTTTACTAGCGGCTTAACAAACGAGCAGTACTTC.

This clonotype came up a few times. The chain combines TRBV6-5 with TRBJ1-2; 7 nucleotides align to TRBD1. V was pared by 0 bases and J by 0 bases, with 10 bases of the junction left unmatched. In germline, CDR1 is MNHEY, CDR2 SVGAGI. The CDR3 has 18 residues. The CDR3 DNA reads TGTGCCAGCAGTTACTCAAAGACAGGGCGGGTAGCTAACTATGGCTACACCTTC. It is translated as CASSYSKTGRVANYGYTF.

A word on this clonotype: At one end, the junction sequence differs from germline, possibly due to a read error. The chain combines TRBV12-3 or TRBV12-4 with TRBJ2-7, with D tentatively TRBD2 (5 bases). The CDR3 runs 15 residues. The CDR3 nucleotides are TGTGCCAGCAGTTCCAGAGCGGTGGGAACCTACGAGCAGTATTTC. Translating it yields CASSSRAVGTYEQYF.

The count of this clonotype is one. A much bigger clone sits one base away, suggesting this may be a read error. V is TRBV6-4 and J is TRBJ2-3; 11 positions match TRBD1. The germline V gene has CDR1 MRHNA and CDR2 SNTAGT. This CDR3 contains 15 residues. The V and J ends lost 2 bases and 4 bases, in that order; junction bases with no gene match: 2. CDR3 sequence (DNA): TGTGCCAGCAGTGACCCGGGACAGGGGGCAGATACGCAGTATTTT. It is translated as CASSDPGQGADTQYF.

In its sample, this clonotype was seen a few times. The V call is TRBV7-9, the J call TRBJ1-6; tentatively, D is TRBD1 (5 bases). Germline V gives CDR1 SEHNR, CDR2 FQNEAQ (reference sequence). V lost 5 bases and J lost 7, with 21 bases in between. This CDR3 has 17 amino acids. The CDR3 sequence: CASSPLVSGGSNSPLHF. CDR3 in DNA: TGTGCCAGCAGCCCTCTAGTAAGCGGGGGATCCAATTCACCCCTCCACTTT.

The chain uses TRBV12-3 or TRBV12-4 and TRBJ2-7; the D is unclear. The CDR3 runs 14 residues. V lost 3 bases to trimming and J lost 3 bases, with 12 bases between them. The CDR3: CASSFFGSDYEQYF. In DNA, the CDR3 is TGTGCCAGCAGTTTTTTCGGGTCTGACTACGAGCAGTACTTC.